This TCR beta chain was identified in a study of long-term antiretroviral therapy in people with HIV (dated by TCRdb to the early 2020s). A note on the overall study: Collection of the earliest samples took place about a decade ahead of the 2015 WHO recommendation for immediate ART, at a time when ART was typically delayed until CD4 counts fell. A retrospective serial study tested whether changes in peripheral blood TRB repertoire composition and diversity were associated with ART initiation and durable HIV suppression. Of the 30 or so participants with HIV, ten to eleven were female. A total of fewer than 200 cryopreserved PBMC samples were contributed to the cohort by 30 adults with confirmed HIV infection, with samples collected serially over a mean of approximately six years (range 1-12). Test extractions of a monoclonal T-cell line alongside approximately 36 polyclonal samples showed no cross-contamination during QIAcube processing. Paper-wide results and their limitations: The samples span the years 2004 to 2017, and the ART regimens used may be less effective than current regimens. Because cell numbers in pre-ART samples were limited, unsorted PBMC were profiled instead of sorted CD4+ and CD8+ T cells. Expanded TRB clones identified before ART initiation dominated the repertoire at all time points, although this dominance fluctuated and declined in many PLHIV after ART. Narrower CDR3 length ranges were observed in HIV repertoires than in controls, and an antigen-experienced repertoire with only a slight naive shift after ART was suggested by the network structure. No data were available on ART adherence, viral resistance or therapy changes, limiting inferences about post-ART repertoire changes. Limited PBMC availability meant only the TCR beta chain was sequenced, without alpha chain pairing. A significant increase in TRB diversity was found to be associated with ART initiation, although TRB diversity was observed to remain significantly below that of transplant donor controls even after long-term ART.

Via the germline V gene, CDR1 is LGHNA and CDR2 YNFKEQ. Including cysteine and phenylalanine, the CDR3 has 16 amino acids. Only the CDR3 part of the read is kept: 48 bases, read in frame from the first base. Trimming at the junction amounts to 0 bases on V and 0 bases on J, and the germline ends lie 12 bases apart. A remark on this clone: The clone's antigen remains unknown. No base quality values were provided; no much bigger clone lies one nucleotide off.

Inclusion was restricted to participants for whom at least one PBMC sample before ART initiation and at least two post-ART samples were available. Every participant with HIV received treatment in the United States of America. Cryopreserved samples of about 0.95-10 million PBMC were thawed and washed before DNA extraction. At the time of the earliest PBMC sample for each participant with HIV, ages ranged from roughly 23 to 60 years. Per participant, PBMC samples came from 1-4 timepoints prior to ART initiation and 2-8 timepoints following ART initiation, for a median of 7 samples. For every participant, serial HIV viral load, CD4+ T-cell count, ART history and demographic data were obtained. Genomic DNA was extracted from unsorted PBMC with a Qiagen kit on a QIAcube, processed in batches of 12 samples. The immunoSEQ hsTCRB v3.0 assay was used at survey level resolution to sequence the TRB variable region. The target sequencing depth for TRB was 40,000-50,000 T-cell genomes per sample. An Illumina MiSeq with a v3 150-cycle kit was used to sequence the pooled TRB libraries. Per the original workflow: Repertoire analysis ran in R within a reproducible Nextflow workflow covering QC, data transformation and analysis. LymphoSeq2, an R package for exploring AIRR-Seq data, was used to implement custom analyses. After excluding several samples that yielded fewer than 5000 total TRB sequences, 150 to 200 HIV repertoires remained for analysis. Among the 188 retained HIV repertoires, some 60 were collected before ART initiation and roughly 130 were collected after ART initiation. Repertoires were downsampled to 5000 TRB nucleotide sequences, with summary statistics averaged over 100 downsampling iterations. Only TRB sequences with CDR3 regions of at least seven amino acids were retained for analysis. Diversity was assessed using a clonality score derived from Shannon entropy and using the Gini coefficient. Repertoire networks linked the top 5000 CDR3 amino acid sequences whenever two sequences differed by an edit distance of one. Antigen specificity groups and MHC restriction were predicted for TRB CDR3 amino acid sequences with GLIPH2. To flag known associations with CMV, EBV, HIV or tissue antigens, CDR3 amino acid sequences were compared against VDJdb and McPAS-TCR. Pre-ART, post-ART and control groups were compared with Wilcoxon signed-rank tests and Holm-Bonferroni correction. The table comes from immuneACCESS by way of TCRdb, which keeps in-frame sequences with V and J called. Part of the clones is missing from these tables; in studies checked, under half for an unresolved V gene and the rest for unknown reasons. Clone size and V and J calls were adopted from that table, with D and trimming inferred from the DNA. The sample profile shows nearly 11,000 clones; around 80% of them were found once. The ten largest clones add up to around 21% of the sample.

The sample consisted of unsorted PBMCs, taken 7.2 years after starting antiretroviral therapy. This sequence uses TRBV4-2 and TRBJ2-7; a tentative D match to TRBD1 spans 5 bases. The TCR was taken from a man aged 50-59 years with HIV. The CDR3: CASSQDNRPYSYEQYF. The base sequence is TGTGCCAGCAGCCAAGATAACAGGCCGTACTCCTACGAGCAGTACTTC.